Reported below is one T cell receptor (beta chain). The germline V and J ends were trimmed by 1 base and 2 bases, with 11 bases remaining between them. The CDR3 extends over 15 amino acids. CDR1 is MGHRA, CDR2 YSYEKL, per germline. This specimen comes from a study of control samples from healthy donors and cancer patients. Method: immunoSEQ multiplex PCR; TCRdb's copy keeps in-frame clones and lacks some. The sample records about 89,000 clones, approximately 86% being singletons. V usage is TRBV4-1 and J usage is TRBJ1-2; D perhaps matches TRBD1 (5 bases). The sequence was obtained from a man aged 25 to 40 in good health. Sequenced input: blood. CDR3 sequence (DNA): TGCGCCAGCAGCCAAGCGGGGGGTACCAACTATGGCTACACCTTC. As protein: CASSQAGGTNYGYTF.